These 19 T cell receptor beta chains originate from one sample sequenced in a study of cytomegalovirus exposure and HLA in healthy donors. The PCR used 60 Vbeta and 13 Jbeta primers. Measured with immunoSEQ multiplex PCR; TCRdb has only the in-frame clones, and not every one. The table for this sample gives 200,000 to 250,000 clones. The specimen sequenced was PBMCs. These receptors came from a girl aged 2-10 years in good health and CMV-seropositive.

This rearrangement joins TRBV27 to TRBJ2-3, with D possibly matching TRBD1 (7 bases). Germline CDR1 MNHEY, CDR2 SMNVEV (reference sequence). This CDR3 is 17 amino acids long. Deletions cut 7 bases from V and 1 base from J, with 21 bases between. The CDR3 DNA follows: TGTGCCAGCACATCGAAAATCGGGGGACAGCGCACAGATACGCAGTATTTT. It codes for CASTSKIGGQRTDTQYF.

J is TRBJ2-5 and V is TRBV27, with TRBD2 identical over 9 bases. The ends lost 8 bases at V and 2 bases at J; junction bases unmatched: 12. The CDR3 sequence is 16 residues long. The germline gives CDR1 MNHEY, CDR2 SMNVEV (reference sequence). The CDR3 sequence: CASGRRLAEIQETQYF. Written as DNA, the CDR3 is TGTGCCAGCGGCCGCCGACTAGCGGAGATTCAAGAGACCCAGTACTTC.

This chain joins TRBV25-1 and TRBJ2-1; 9 nucleotides line up with TRBD2. The CDR3 runs 16 residues. The V and J ends lost 1 base and 5 bases, in that order; junction bases with no gene match: 6. Germline CDR1 reads MGHDK; CDR2 reads SYGVNS. The CDR3 nucleotides read TGTGCCAGCAGTGAATTTAGCGGGGGTGGCCACAATGAGCAGTTCTTC. It specifies CASSEFSGGGHNEQFF.

The V and J genes are TRBV28 and TRBJ1-2, with TRBD1 matching 7 bases. CDR1 and CDR2 from the germline V gene are MDHEN and SYDVKM. V trimming: 5 bases; J trimming: 5 bases; junction bases outside the gene matches: 11. CDR3 size: 15 residues. The DNA for the CDR3 is TGTGCCAGCAGTCTGGGACAGATTACGATGTATGGCTACACCTTC. Protein sequence: CASSLGQITMYGYTF.

The chain uses TRBV7-9 and TRBJ2-1, with 11 bases fitting TRBD2. This CDR3 spans 16 amino acids. Germline loops: CDR1 SEHNR, CDR2 FQNEAQ (reference sequence). V was pared by 2 bases and J by 5 bases, with 5 bases of the junction left unmatched. The CDR3 region has the DNA TGTGCCAGCAGCTTAAGGGGGGGACTAGCGGACAATGAGCAGTTCTTC. Amino acid sequence: CASSLRGGLADNEQFF. Full variable domain (remainder filled in from reference TRBV7-9 and TRBJ2-1): DTGVSQNPRHKITKRGQNVTFRCDPISEHNRLYWYRQTLGQGPEFLTYFQNEAQLEKSRLLSDRFSAERPKGSFSTLEIQRTEQGDSAMYLCASSLRGGLADNEQFFGPGTRLTVL.

The chain carries TRBV6-6 and TRBJ1-1; a weak D match, TRBD1 (5 bases). Germline CDR1 reads MNHNY; CDR2 reads SVGAGI (reference sequence). V was clipped by 5 bases and J by 1 base, with 14 bases between them. The CDR3 consists of 15 residues. The CDR3 DNA reads TGTGCCAGCAGTACTTTTGGGACTCCGAACACTGAAGCTTTCTTT. Its protein product is CASSTFGTPNTEAFF.

The chain uses TRBV27 and TRBJ1-5; TRBD1 might be the D (5 bases). The V gene's germline CDR1 is MNHEY and CDR2 SMNVEV (reference sequence). Trimming cost V 2 bases and J 6 bases, with 14 bases left between them. CDR3 length: 15 residues. CDR3 region: CASSLEGGVAQPQHF. DNA for the CDR3: TGTGCCAGCAGTTTAGAGGGAGGGGTGGCTCAGCCCCAGCATTTT.

CDR3 region: CAISDGGASYTF. DNA for the CDR3: TGTGCCATCAGTGACGGGGGGGCAAGCTACACCTTC. The genes are TRBV10-3 and TRBJ1-2; D is possibly TRBD1 (6 bases). CDR3 size: 12 residues. Deletions cut 3 bases from V and 9 bases from J, with 11 bases between. Germline-derived CDR1 and CDR2 are ENHRY and SYGVKD.

Comment on this clone: The identical CDR3 is also encoded by other nucleotide sequences in the sample. The chain couples TRBV19 to TRBJ1-4; TRBD1 matches 7 bases. The CDR3 is 14 residues long. The V gene end was trimmed by 5 bases and the J gene end by 1 base; junction bases not matched to a gene: 1. The V gene's germline CDR1 is LNHDA and CDR2 SQIVND (reference sequence). The CDR3 is CASSSGGTNEKLFF. The CDR3 nucleotides read TGTGCCAGTAGTTCAGGGGGAACTAATGAAAAACTGTTTTTT.

V gene TRBV27 combines with J gene TRBJ2-1; D perhaps matches TRBD1 (6 bases). CDR3 length: 16 amino acids. Trimming took off 6 bases at V and 2 bases at J, with 17 bases between the two ends. Germline V CDR1 and CDR2: MNHEY, SMNVEV (reference sequence). CDR3: CASSAPGTPTYNEQFF. Here the CDR3 DNA reads TGTGCCAGCAGCGCCCCCGGGACACCAACCTACAATGAGCAGTTCTTC.

The chain carries TRBV7-8 and TRBJ2-1; 13 bases are shared with TRBD2. Germline V gene lookup returns CDR1 SGHVS and CDR2 FQNEAQ. The J segment lost 8 bases and the V segment lost 1 base, leaving 2 bases of the junction unmatched. CDR3 length equals 15 residues. CDR3 sequence reads: CASSLGTSGSHEQFF. CDR3 nucleotides: TGTGCCAGCAGCTTAGGGACTAGCGGGAGCCATGAGCAGTTCTTC.

The chain employs TRBV10-2 and TRBJ2-6; D remains unclear. This CDR3 has 14 residues. In germline, CDR1 is WSHSY, CDR2 SAAADI. V was cut by 3 bases and J by 5 bases, with 8 bases left in between. This CDR3 reads CASSEASRANVLTF. The CDR3, as DNA: TGCGCCAGCAGTGAAGCTTCAAGGGCCAACGTCCTGACTTTC.

The chain joins TRBV28 to TRBJ1-4; TRBD1 might be the D (5 bases). The CDR3 runs to 14 residues. CDR1 and CDR2 from the germline V gene are MDHEN and SYDVKM. Deletions cut 6 bases from V and 7 bases from J, with 15 bases between. The CDR3 loop reads CASRAGPRSEKLFF. The CDR3 DNA follows: TGTGCCAGCAGGGCAGGGCCGAGGAGTGAAAAACTGTTTTTT.

The CDR3 DNA follows: TGTGCCAGTAGTCAGCTTCTAGCGGGAGTAGGAGATACGCAGTATTTT. As protein: CASSQLLAGVGDTQYF. The V gene is TRBV19, the J gene TRBJ2-3, with 10 bases lining up with TRBD2. V lost 5 bases, J lost 5 bases, and 10 bases stayed unmatched. Germline V gene sequence: CDR1 LNHDA, CDR2 SQIVND (reference sequence). This CDR3 has 16 amino acids.

The genes are TRBV27 and TRBJ1-4; D unclear. Germline-derived CDR1 and CDR2 are MNHEY and SMNVEV (reference sequence). Trimming cost V 2 bases and J 4 bases, with 8 bases left between them. CDR3 length equals 14 residues. The CDR3 coding sequence is TGTGCCAGCAGTTTAGCGGGGTTTAATGAAAAACTGTTTTTT. It encodes CASSLAGFNEKLFF.

The chain combines TRBV27 with TRBJ1-5, with a possible D match to TRBD1 (5 bases). Deletions cut 10 bases from V and 4 bases from J, with 11 bases between. The CDR3 loop spans 12 amino acids. CDR1 and CDR2 (germline): MNHEY, SMNVEV (reference sequence). CDR3 sequence (DNA): TGTGCCACTGGGGCGGTGAATCAGCCCCAGCATTTT. Translated: CATGAVNQPQHF.

The chain couples TRBV5-1 to TRBJ1-3; TRBD1 agrees at 11 bases. The CDR3 totals 19 residues. Germline V lookup: CDR1 SGHRS, CDR2 YFSETQ. V was pared by 1 base and J by 2 bases, with 11 bases of the junction left unmatched. This CDR3 reads CASSLWGQGGPYAGNTIYF. CDR3 DNA: TGCGCCAGCAGCTTGTGGGGACAGGGGGGACCTTATGCTGGAAACACCATATATTTT.

This chain joins TRBV27 and TRBJ1-1; 8 bases are a match to TRBD1. Germline trimming cut 0 bases from V and 9 bases from J; bases unmatched to any gene: 6. The CDR3 is 14 residues long. Germline V gives CDR1 MNHEY, CDR2 SMNVEV (reference sequence). CDR3 residues: CASSLSGDRTKAFF. DNA for the CDR3: TGTGCCAGCAGTTTATCCGGGGACAGGACGAAAGCTTTCTTT.

V usage is TRBV13 and J usage is TRBJ2-7, with a weak D call TRBD2 (6 bases). Germline loops: CDR1 PRHDT, CDR2 FYEKMQ (reference sequence). The CDR3 totals 14 residues. Trimming pared 5 bases from V and 1 base from J, leaving 12 bases between. CDR3 region: CASSLGGTSYEQYF. The CDR3 DNA follows: TGTGCCAGCAGCCTCGGAGGGACTTCCTACGAGCAGTACTTC.